One TCR beta chain is described in this entry. Its antigen is undetermined. These data are taken from a study of post-analysis software for immune sequencing data. The overall study: The patients showed relapsing-remitting, secondary progressive and progressive-relapsing multiple sclerosis courses.

Study-level points and caveats: Samples sharing a preparation batch grouped tightly together when assessed by F measure. TRBV5-6, TRBV5-1 and TRBV20-1 were among a handful of TRBV segments more frequent in patients than controls. Normalized Chao1 diversity was significantly reduced in patients versus controls.

Incorporated into the TCR beta cDNA libraries were unique molecular identifiers, which served to reduce PCR and sequencing biases. Around 460,000 cDNA molecules came from approximately 1 to 10 million T cells. MiXCR, run by TCRdb on the PCR reads, gives a single entry per CDR3 protein. The sample holds 650,000 to 850,000 distinct CDR3 sequences, under 70% seen once. V lost 1 base and J lost 0; bases outside the gene matches: 11. CDR3 length: 21 residues. Germline assignment: CDR1 LNHNV and CDR2 YYDKDF (reference sequence). The TCR comes from a girl between 5 and 17 years old with multiple sclerosis. The sample was blood. The chain couples TRBV15 to TRBJ2-6, with TRBD1 matching over 11 bases. The CDR3 sequence: CATSRVRTGGRKRSGANVLTF. CDR3 nucleotide sequence: TGTGCCACCAGCAGAGTGAGGACAGGGGGCCGAAAACGCTCTGGGGCCAACGTCCTGACTTTC.